The source of this T cell receptor beta chain is a study of CD8 T cells in Susac syndrome. Findings and caveats of the study: The study acknowledged a relatively small number of individuals in its TCR sequencing and HLA analysis.

Trimming removed 3 bases from V and 3 bases from J, with 15 bases in between. In germline, CDR1 is MNHEY, CDR2 SMNVEV (reference sequence). The CDR3 runs to 15 residues. TCR beta from blood CD8+ and CD4+ T cells was sequenced. Patients with stable or active relapsing-remitting disease, all of them treatment-naive, made up the multiple sclerosis controls. This clonotype has more than one count but fewer than ten. Its antigen remains unknown. Random hexamers were used to reverse transcribe about 0.5 to 1 ug of RNA. Amplification of TCR beta CDR3 spanned 54 Vbeta and 13 Jbeta via immunoSEQ multiplex PCR. TCRdb analysed the immunoSEQ multiplex PCR reads with MiXCR anew, one entry per CDR3 protein. The table shows about 400,000 distinct CDR3 sequences, with 75% to 90% occurring only once.

The gene calls are TRBV27 and TRBJ2-7; maybe TRBD2 (7 bases). The clonotype originates from a human donor with multiple sclerosis. Specimen: CD8+ T cells from PBMCs. CDR3 sequence reads: CASSFISGGLYEQYF. The CDR3 DNA is TGTGCCAGCAGTTTTATTTCGGGGGGCCTCTACGAGCAGTACTTC.